This T cell receptor (beta chain) was recovered during a study of cytomegalovirus exposure and HLA in healthy donors. Only in-frame clones appear in the TCRdb table, and some are missing; sequencing was by immunoSEQ multiplex PCR. The repertoire holds about 360,000 clones, with 75% to 90% as singletons. Findings and limits, study-wide: Using the classifier, cytomegalovirus status was reportedly diagnosed with high specificity and sensitivity. The study listed around 150 cytomegalovirus-associated TCR beta chains.

Germline V gene lookup returns CDR1 SGHRS and CDR2 YFSETQ. The ends lost 4 bases at V and 2 bases at J; junction bases unmatched: 19. The length of the CDR3 is 21 residues. In the case of this clone: As yet, its antigen is unknown.

Separate from the approximately 670-subject first cohort, the 120-subject validation cohort was the one that the donors belonged to. Input material: PBMCs. The rearrangement uses TRBV5-1 and TRBJ1-5; 12 bases fit TRBD1. This clonotype originated in a woman in her late teens or twenties in good health and CMV-seronegative. The CDR3: CASSGPGQGARGRSGNQPQHF. The CDR3 nucleotides read TGCGCCAGCAGCGGACCGGGACAGGGGGCAAGGGGGAGGTCGGGCAATCAGCCCCAGCATTTT. Looking up the rest from reference TRBV5-1 and TRBJ1-5 gives the full variable domain: KAGVTQTPRYLIKTRGQQVTLSCSPISGHRSVSWYQQTPGQGLQFLFEYFSETQRNKGNFPGRFSGRQFSNSRSEMNVSTLELGDSALYLCASSGPGQGARGRSGNQPQHFGDGTRLSIL.